This T cell receptor (beta chain) was observed in a study of beta chain features in type 1 diabetes. Overall study findings and caveats: Patients' naive, central memory and Treg TCRB repertoires seemed closer to one another than those of healthy donors. A moderate, significant TCRB CDR3 shortening appeared in type 1 diabetes across four CD4+ subsets. The study found fewer insertions and more deletions at VDJ junctions in type 1 diabetes patients.

As every portion of the isolated RNA was reverse transcribed, the sequencing read expressed TCRB transcripts. TCRdb's table, derived via immunoSEQ multiplex PCR, lists solely in-frame clones and lacks some. Of over 600,000 clones in the sample, approximately 13% were seen once. About this clone: The target antigen is unknown.

This sequence was found in a man aged 25 to 40 with type 1 diabetes. Input material: naive CD4+ T cells from blood.

The DNA of the CDR3 is TGTGCCAGCAGCCTTCAATCCATGAACACTGAAGCTTTCTTT. It translates to CASSLQSMNTEAFF. The chain employs TRBV11-2 and TRBJ1-1; no firm D call. The germline gives CDR1 SGHAT, CDR2 FQNNGV. The CDR3 spans 14 residues. The ends were cut back, 5 bases at V and 0 bases at J, with 10 bases in the middle.